The 11 T cell receptor beta chains given below trace back to one sample, sequenced in a study of response to subunit inactivated influenza vaccine. In TCRdb, the RT-PCR reads were re-called with MiXCR into one record per CDR3 protein. The sample contains more than 150,000 distinct CDR3 sequences, about 9.3% of which appear only once. Sample: non-naive T cells sorted from PBMCs, taken on the day of vaccination. All receptors come from a middle-aged man who received an inactivated influenza vaccine.

J is TRBJ1-1 and V is TRBV28; the D gene is possibly TRBD1 (6 bases). CDR1 is MDHEN, CDR2 SYDVKM, per germline. V lost 2 bases and J lost 4, with 11 bases in between. CDR3 length: 14 amino acids. CDR3: CASSLTGLATEAFF. The CDR3 nucleotides read TGTGCCAGCAGTTTAACAGGGTTGGCCACTGAAGCTTTCTTT.

This clonotype appeared a few times. The chain uses TRBV20-1 and TRBJ2-5; 10 bases are shared with TRBD2. V shed 3 bases, J shed 6 bases, and the junction held 10 bases outside the gene matches. Germline V gene sequence: CDR1 DFQATT, CDR2 SNEGSKA (reference sequence). This CDR3 comprises 15 residues. DNA for the CDR3: TGCAGTGCTAGTGAGCGGGAGGGCCTTTTGAAGACCCAGTACTTC. This codes for CSASEREGLLKTQYF.

The gene calls are TRBV12-3 or TRBV12-4 and TRBJ2-2; no definite D call. The length of the CDR3 is 12 residues. V lost 6 bases and J 7 bases, leaving 9 bases between the germline ends. The CDR3 protein is CASSVGGGELFF. The CDR3 DNA follows: TGTGCCAGCAGCGTAGGTGGCGGGGAGCTGTTTTTT.

This clonotype has more than one count but fewer than ten. The chain combines TRBV5-1 with TRBJ1-4; tentative D call: TRBD1 (5 bases). Germline loops: CDR1 SGHRS, CDR2 YFSETQ. The CDR3 runs 14 residues. Trimming took off 4 bases at V and 6 bases at J, with 13 bases between the two ends. The CDR3 DNA sequence: TGCGCCAGCAGCATTGGGGGTGCTGATGAAAAACTGTTTTTT. Its translation: CASSIGGADEKLFF.

There are a few counts of this clonotype. The V gene is TRBV30, the J gene TRBJ1-1; a possible D gene is TRBD1 (6 bases). The CDR3 runs to 13 residues. V was pared by 1 base and J by 4 bases, with 10 bases between. Germline CDR1 and CDR2: GTSNPN and SVGIG (reference sequence). The CDR3 nucleotides read TGTGCCTGGAGTGACAGGGTCGGCACTGAAGCTTTCTTT. It translates to CAWSDRVGTEAFF.

A few counts support this clonotype. This rearrangement joins TRBV11-1 to TRBJ2-2; 8 nucleotides agree with TRBD1. V lost 5 bases to trimming and J lost 3 bases; unmatched junction nucleotides: 5. Germline V gene sequence: CDR1 SGHAT, CDR2 FQDESV (reference sequence). The CDR3 has 15 amino acids. In DNA form, the CDR3 reads TGTGCCAGCAGCCCCAGGACAGGGTACACCGGGGAGCTGTTTTTT. Its protein is CASSPRTGYTGELFF.

V gene TRBV19 combines with J gene TRBJ1-5; D not resolved. The V end was cut by 3 bases, the J end by 0 bases, with 9 bases between. Looked up from germline, CDR1 is LNHDA and CDR2 is SQIVND (reference sequence). This CDR3 spans 15 amino acids. The DNA of the CDR3 is TGTGCCAGTAGTATTATGCGGAATAGCAATCAGCCCCAGCATTTT. Residues: CASSIMRNSNQPQHF. The whole variable domain, remainder taken from reference TRBV19 and TRBJ1-5, is DGGITQSPKYLFRKEGQNVTLSCEQNLNHDAMYWYRQDPGQGLRLIYYSQIVNDFQKGDIAEGYSVSREKKESFPLTVTSAQKNPTAFYLCASSIMRNSNQPQHFGDGTRLSIL.

This clonotype occurred many times. The chain combines TRBV10-3 with TRBJ1-1, with D possibly matching TRBD1 (6 bases). The germline V gene encodes CDR1 ENHRY and CDR2 SYGVKD. With 4 bases removed from V and 1 base from J, the gap between germline ends came to 10 bases. The CDR3 is 14 residues long. The CDR3 DNA sequence: TGTGCCATCAGTGTGGCAGGGGCGAACACTGAAGCTTTCTTT. It codes for CAISVAGANTEAFF.

The V and J genes are TRBV20-1 and TRBJ1-2; D not certain. There are 12 residues in the CDR3. The V end lost 5 bases, the J end lost 1 base, and 8 bases lay between the germline ends. From germline, CDR1 is DFQATT and CDR2 SNEGSKA (reference sequence). This chain's CDR3 is CSAARNNYGYTF. For the CDR3, the DNA is TGCAGTGCTGCCAGGAATAACTATGGCTACACCTTC.

There are many counts of this clonotype. This chain joins TRBV4-3 and TRBJ2-6; 8 positions agree with TRBD1. This CDR3 has 19 residues. Per germline, CDR1 LGHNA and CDR2 YSLEER. V was pared by 4 bases and J by 2 bases, with 13 bases of the junction left unmatched. CDR3 nucleotides: TGCGCCAGCAGCCGAAAACTAGGACAGGGCTACCCTGGGGCCAACGTCCTGACTTTC. Protein product: CASSRKLGQGYPGANVLTF.

This clonotype has a count of ten or more. CDR3 coding DNA: TGTGCCAGCAGCTTATCTCCAGGGAAGACCCAGTACTTC. Its translation is CASSLSPGKTQYF. The chain has TRBV7-2 and TRBJ2-5, with a tentative D call TRBD1 (5 bases). The germline CDR1 and CDR2 sequences are SGHTA and FQGNSA. V lost 2 bases and J 6 bases, leaving 10 bases between the germline ends. This CDR3 contains 13 residues.